The rows below give T cell receptor beta chains drawn from one sample of a study of CD8+ T cells in alopecia areata. Method: immunoSEQ multiplex PCR; TCRdb's copy keeps in-frame clones and lacks some. The sample has 190,000 or so clones, 60% seen once; the top ten hold approximately 3.5%. This sample comprised CD4+ T cells sorted from blood, obtained at week 4, from a patient treated with tofacitinib. Receptors originate from a human donor with alopecia areata. Each CDR3 is given without its conserved first and last residue.

TRBV29-1 SVEVSGGTDTQY
TRBV7-8 ASRPDRGYGYT
TRBV5-1 ASSQSGSTGGKNIQY
TRBV2 ASRTGGYEQY
TRBV29-1 SVGQGEGYT
TRBV29-1 SALGDRDEQY
TRBV29-1 SAGPPGPYEQY
TRBV7-2 ASRQTATGELF
TRBV5-1 ASSKGAGDNQETQY
TRBV29-1 SVGIRGQGTDTQY